Below are 24 T cell receptor beta chains sequenced from a single sample in a study of breast tumors, draining lymph nodes, adjacent tissues. Axillary draining lymph nodes of breast cancer patients supplied the node samples. MiXCR, applied by TCRdb to the multiplex PCR reads, yields one record per CDR3 protein. The table records about 230,000 distinct CDR3 sequences, 32% of them present only once. The sample consisted of axillary lymph node tissue. The receptors derive from a female donor with breast cancer. Some clones in this sample may be carry-over from other donors' samples.

This clonotype was detected ten times or more. V gene TRBV2 combines with J gene TRBJ2-7; the match to TRBD2 covers 7 bases. Germline V gives CDR1 SNHLY, CDR2 FYNNEI. V trimming: 7 bases; J trimming: 9 bases; junction bases outside the gene matches: 12. This CDR3 is built from 13 residues. CDR3 sequence reads: CASKGERASGQYF. In DNA, the CDR3 is TGTGCCAGCAAAGGGGAGCGGGCTAGCGGGCAGTACTTC.

This clonotype was detected many times. This chain joins TRBV5-8 and TRBJ2-1, with D tentatively TRBD1 (6 bases). The ends were cut back, 0 bases at V and 8 bases at J, with 15 bases in the middle. The CDR3 loop spans 15 amino acids. Germline values: CDR1 SGHTS, CDR2 YDEGEE. The DNA of the CDR3 is TGTGCCAGCAGCTTGGCCCCTCTACAGGGATATGAGCAGTTCTTC. The encoded protein is CASSLAPLQGYEQFF. Full variable domain (outside the CDR3, taken from reference TRBV5-8 and TRBJ2-1): EAGVTQSPTHLIKTRGQQATLRCSPISGHTSVYWYQQALGLGLQFLLWYDEGEERNRGNFPPRFSGRQFPNYSSELNVNALELEDSALYLCASSLAPLQGYEQFFGPGTRLTVL.

This clonotype was seen many times. This chain connects TRBV19 to TRBJ1-2, with D tentatively TRBD1 (5 bases). Germline V gene sequence: CDR1 LNHDA, CDR2 SQIVND (reference sequence). The CDR3 length is 16 residues. Trimming stripped 2 bases from V and 4 bases from J, with 17 bases between. As DNA, the CDR3 is TGTGCCAGTAGTATATCCGCTAGGGGAACTTCCTATGGCTACACCTTC. Translated: CASSISARGTSYGYTF.

The chain recombines TRBV7-9 with TRBJ1-1; D uncertain. Trimming stripped 5 bases from V and 8 bases from J, with 9 bases between. The germline V gene has CDR1 SEHNR and CDR2 FQNEAQ (reference sequence). The CDR3 has 11 amino acids. This chain's CDR3 is CASSPLREAFF. In DNA, the CDR3 is TGTGCCAGCAGCCCACTCAGAGAAGCTTTCTTT.

A word on this clonotype: Likely a read error: the CDR3 ends without its conserved phenylalanine or tryptophan. The DNA is left out, because the CDR3 cannot be placed on it with certainty; the CDR3 is given as TCRdb lists it. The chain has TRBV7-2 and TRBJ1-1; the table gives TRBD1 as D, unverified against the DNA. The CDR3 numbers 15 amino acids, ends counted. The germline gives CDR1 SGHTA, CDR2 FQGNSA. CDR3 sequence reads: CASSLDTGTVQIFPL.

This clonotype was seen at least ten times. The chain links TRBV19 to TRBJ2-1; 7 nucleotides line up with TRBD2. Trimming took 7 bases from V and 0 from J; bases not matched to a gene: 9. This CDR3 is 16 amino acids long. Germline-derived CDR1 and CDR2 are LNHDA and SQIVND (reference sequence). Here the CDR3 DNA reads TGTGCCAGTATTCGGCGGGAGACCCGCTCCTACAATGAGCAGTTCTTC. This sequence encodes CASIRRETRSYNEQFF.

Points on this clonotype: A much more abundant neighbour one base away suggests this may be a read error. This chain uses TRBV6-6 with TRBJ2-1; D is unresolved. Trimming cost V 5 bases and J 10 bases, with 6 bases left between them. Germline CDR1 and CDR2: MNHNY and SVGAGI (reference sequence). CDR3 length equals 10 residues. The DNA for the CDR3 is TGTGCCAGCAGTCCTGGGGAGCAGTTCTTC. Amino acids: CASSPGEQFF.

This clonotype was detected ten times or more. This may come from a read error, since a much larger clone is one base off. The chain links TRBV9 to TRBJ1-2; possible D gene TRBD1, 5 bases. The germline V gene encodes CDR1 SGDLS and CDR2 YYNGEE. The CDR3 runs 15 residues. CDR3 coding DNA: TGTGCCAGCAGCGTATCGCCCCGCGGGACCTATGGCTCCACCTTC. Translated, it gives CASSVSPRGTYGSTF.

This clonotype was detected ten times or more. The CDR3 protein is CASSVGTSGTYEQYF. In DNA, the CDR3 is TGCGCCAGCAGTGTAGGGACTAGCGGGACCTACGAGCAGTACTTC. The chain uses TRBV10-2 and TRBJ2-7; 13 bases agree with TRBD2. The J segment lost 2 bases and the V segment lost 4 bases, leaving 2 bases of the junction unmatched. Germline loops: CDR1 WSHSY, CDR2 SAAADI. The CDR3 consists of 15 residues.

This clonotype showed up many times. The chain is built from TRBV27 and TRBJ2-3; D remains unclear. V lost 6 bases to trimming and J lost 2 bases, with 12 bases between them. The V gene's germline CDR1 is MNHEY and CDR2 SMNVEV (reference sequence). This CDR3 region has 14 residues. Written as DNA, the CDR3 is TGTGCCAGCAGGCCTCTGGGCTTCACAGATACGCAGTATTTT. Residues: CASRPLGFTDTQYF.

The chain has TRBV10-3 and TRBJ2-7; 11 bases agree with TRBD2. The CDR3 is made up of 16 amino acids. With V trimmed by 4 bases and J by 6 bases, 11 bases remained unmatched. Germline-derived CDR1 and CDR2 are ENHRY and SYGVKD. This CDR3 reads CAISADGTSGFSEQYF. CDR3 DNA sequence: TGTGCCATCAGTGCGGACGGGACTAGCGGTTTCTCCGAGCAGTACTTC.

This clonotype was detected many times. The chain employs TRBV7-2 and TRBJ2-5; D unclear. This CDR3 is 13 amino acids long. CDR1 is SGHTA, CDR2 FQGNSA, per germline. V was trimmed by 0 bases and J by 3 bases, leaving 5 bases between them. CDR3 residues: CASSLAWEETQYF. The CDR3 DNA is TGTGCCAGCAGCTTAGCTTGGGAAGAGACCCAGTACTTC.

Ten or more counts support this clonotype. The V call is TRBV7-3, the J call TRBJ2-5, with D uncertain. The CDR3 runs to 14 residues. The germline V and J ends were trimmed by 1 base and 1 base, with 7 bases remaining between them. CDR1 is SGHTA, CDR2 FQGTGA, per germline. Here the CDR3 DNA reads TGTGCCAGCAGCTTAATGCCCAGCCAAGAGACCCAGTACTTC. Translated, it gives CASSLMPSQETQYF.

Ten or more counts support this clonotype. V is TRBV4-1 and J is TRBJ1-6, with no clear D. The V end lost 1 base, the J end lost 13 bases, and 11 bases lay between the germline ends. The CDR3 has 13 amino acids. Germline CDR1 is MGHRA and CDR2 is YSYEKL. The CDR3 nucleotides read TGCGCCAGCAGCCAAGTTTTGCGCTTTCCCCTCCACTTT. This translates into CASSQVLRFPLHF.

The count of this clonotype is one. V gene TRBV20-1 combines with J gene TRBJ2-7; D gene uncertain. V gave up 5 bases and J gave up 0 bases, with 11 bases separating them. Germline V CDR1 and CDR2: DFQATT, SNEGSKA (reference sequence). The CDR3 length is 13 residues. Here the CDR3 DNA reads TGCAGTGCTGGGTTGGACGGCTCCTACGAGCAGTACTTC. Protein: CSAGLDGSYEQYF.

As concerns this clonotype: This clone may be a read error of a much larger clone one base away. The chain couples TRBV13 to TRBJ2-1; 12 bases fit TRBD2. The CDR3 totals 16 residues. Germline V lookup: CDR1 PRHDT, CDR2 FYEKMQ (reference sequence). With V trimmed by 8 bases and J by 6 bases, 11 bases remained unmatched. CDR3 protein: CASQSTTSGRFNEQFF. The CDR3, as DNA: TGTGCCAGCCAGAGTACCACTAGCGGGAGGTTCAATGAGCAGTTCTTC.

This chain joins TRBV4-2 and TRBJ2-5; D may match TRBD1 or TRBD2 (5 bases each). CDR1 and CDR2 (germline): LGHNA, YNFKEQ. The CDR3 sequence is 15 residues long. V was shortened by 4 bases and J by 1 base, with 13 bases between the two germline ends. The CDR3 DNA follows: TGTGCCAGCAGCCCGGGACCGAGCGGCCAAGAGACCCAGTACTTC. Protein sequence: CASSPGPSGQETQYF.

This clonotype has a count of ten or more. The chain combines TRBV29-1 with TRBJ2-5, with a weak D call TRBD2 (7 bases). The ends were cut back, 3 bases at V and 7 bases at J, with 12 bases in the middle. The germline V gene encodes CDR1 SQVTM and CDR2 ANQGSEA. This CDR3 region has 12 residues. Here the CDR3 reads CSVDQGRGTQYF. DNA of the CDR3: TGCAGCGTTGATCAGGGGAGGGGGACCCAGTACTTC.

The chain carries TRBV20-1 and TRBJ1-1, with D maybe TRBD1 (6 bases). V was clipped by 5 bases and J by 6 bases, with 16 bases between them. The germline CDR1 and CDR2 sequences are DFQATT and SNEGSKA (reference sequence). CDR3 length: 13 residues. The CDR3 DNA reads as TGCAGTGCTCTCTGGACAGTCCCTCCTGAAGCTTTCTTT. This translates into CSALWTVPPEAFF.

As to this clonotype: Given a much more abundant clone one base away, this may be a read error. The rearrangement uses TRBV3-1 and TRBJ2-7; D is unresolved. V shed 4 bases and J shed 0 bases, with 16 bases lying between them. The CDR3 covers 16 residues. Germline V gene lookup returns CDR1 LGHDT and CDR2 YNNKEL (reference sequence). CDR3: CASSPSGYIVSYEQYF. The CDR3 region has the DNA TGTGCCAGCAGCCCATCCGGGTATATAGTCTCCTACGAGCAGTACTTC.

This clonotype was detected many times. The chain has TRBV20-1 and TRBJ2-5; TRBD2 aligns across 7 bases. This CDR3 comprises 14 residues. CDR1 DFQATT and CDR2 SNEGSKA come from the germline V gene (reference sequence). Germline trimming cut 6 bases from V and 5 bases from J; bases unmatched to any gene: 12. The DNA of the CDR3 is TGCAGTGCGGGAGGCCCTAGCGGCAGGGAGACCCAGTACTTC. Its protein product is CSAGGPSGRETQYF.

Of note for this clonotype: The limits of the CDR3 on the DNA are not certain, so only TCRdb's listed CDR3 is given. This rearrangement joins TRBV2 to TRBJ1-3. CDR1 and CDR2 (germline): SNHLY, FYNNEI. The CDR3 extends over 21 residues, inclusive of both ends. CDR3 protein: CASRSSSVDYEQYFGPGTIYF.

Many counts were recorded for this clonotype. This sequence joins TRBV9 and TRBJ2-7, with TRBD1 matching over 7 bases. Germline V CDR1 and CDR2: SGDLS, YYNGEE. Trimming at V came to 2 bases and at J to 5 bases, leaving 10 bases not matched to a gene. This CDR3 contains 15 residues. Here the CDR3 reads CASSVDPTGRNEQYF. In DNA form, the CDR3 reads TGTGCCAGCAGCGTGGACCCGACAGGGCGGAACGAGCAGTACTTC.

This clonotype was seen only once. This may be a read error: a much more frequent sequence differs by one nucleotide. This is likely a read error, given that the CDR3 carries no conserved phenylalanine or tryptophan at its end. This chain joins TRBV3-1 and TRBJ2-1; 9 nucleotides line up with TRBD1. Trimming at V came to 7 bases and at J to 2 bases, leaving 6 bases not matched to a gene. Germline CDR1 LGHDT, CDR2 YNNKEL (reference sequence). The CDR3 extends over 15 amino acids. The CDR3 DNA reads as TGTGCCAGCACCCATGGGACAGGGACCTACAATGAGCAGTTCCTC. Its translation is CASTHGTGTYNEQFL.